These 31 T cell receptor beta chains came from one sample sequenced in a study of cytotoxic CD8 clonotypes in ibrutinib-treated CLL. Only in-frame clones appear in the TCRdb table, and some are missing; sequencing was by immunoSEQ multiplex PCR. The table shows about 80,000 clones, with more than 75% occurring only once. Sample: PBMCs, taken after 12 months of ibrutinib treatment. The receptor source for this set is a human donor with chronic lymphocytic leukemia.

This chain joins TRBV6-5 and TRBJ1-1; a weak D match, TRBD1 (5 bases). This CDR3 is built from 16 residues. V was trimmed by 1 base and J by 1 base, leaving 13 bases between them. Germline CDR1 reads MNHEY; CDR2 reads SVGAGI. The CDR3 region is CASSYLGGSSNTEAFF. The CDR3 DNA reads TGTGCCAGCAGTTACTTGGGGGGATCATCGAACACTGAAGCTTTCTTT.

The gene calls are TRBV18 and TRBJ1-5; perhaps TRBD1 as D (6 bases). The CDR3 sequence is 15 residues long. Germline CDR1 reads KGHSH; CDR2 reads LQKENI. Deletions cut 1 base from V and 7 bases from J, with 14 bases between. CDR3 protein: CASSPLQGVDQPQHF. The CDR3 nucleotides read TGTGCCAGCTCACCACTACAGGGAGTGGACCAGCCCCAGCATTTT.

The chain has TRBV28 and TRBJ1-2; 8 bases fit TRBD1. Germline V gene data show CDR1 as MDHEN and CDR2 as SYDVKM. V was pared by 5 bases and J by 0 bases, with 8 bases of the junction left unmatched. The CDR3 contains 16 residues. CDR3 coding DNA: TGTGCCAGCAGTGGGGCAGGGGGCGTCCCTAACTATGGCTACACCTTC. Translation gives CASSGAGGVPNYGYTF.

The J gene is TRBJ1-2, the V gene TRBV25-1; D unclear. Germline V gene lookup returns CDR1 MGHDK and CDR2 SYGVNS. CDR3 size: 17 residues. Trimming took off 5 bases at V and 4 bases at J, with 23 bases between the two ends. The DNA for the CDR3 is TGTGCCAGCAGTACGGGCGGTGGGCGGCCAGAGCCCTATGGCTACACCTTC. Protein sequence: CASSTGGGRPEPYGYTF.

The chain uses TRBV7-8 and TRBJ2-5; 8 nucleotides align to TRBD2. This CDR3 contains 14 residues. Germline loops: CDR1 SGHVS, CDR2 FQNEAQ. The V gene end was trimmed by 5 bases and the J gene end by 5 bases; junction bases not matched to a gene: 7. The CDR3: CASSPGGGRETQYF. CDR3 sequence (DNA): TGTGCCAGCAGCCCCGGGGGGGGGCGCGAGACCCAGTACTTC.

The rearrangement joins TRBV18 to TRBJ1-5; unclear D gene. This CDR3 spans 14 amino acids. CDR1 and CDR2 from the germline V gene are KGHSH and LQKENI. The V end lost 0 bases, the J end lost 2 bases, and 5 bases lay between the germline ends. Written as DNA, the CDR3 is TGTGCCAGCTCACCACCGGACCGCAATCAGCCCCAGCATTTT. Its translation is CASSPPDRNQPQHF.

The chain has TRBV4-3 and TRBJ1-2; a weak D match, TRBD1 (6 bases). This CDR3 comprises 15 residues. Germline V gives CDR1 LGHNA, CDR2 YSLEER. Trimming took off 1 base at V and 2 bases at J, with 11 bases between the two ends. The CDR3 is CASSQAPGANYGYTF. CDR3 in DNA: TGCGCCAGCAGCCAAGCCCCGGGGGCCAACTATGGCTACACCTTC.

The chain combines TRBV7-3 with TRBJ2-3; 10 bases map to TRBD2. CDR1 is SGHTA, CDR2 FQGTGA, per germline. V shed 5 bases and J 6 bases; nucleotides not matched to a gene: 11. The CDR3 is 16 residues long. The CDR3 reads CASSPGLAVGKDTQYF. CDR3 sequence (DNA): TGTGCCAGCAGCCCAGGACTAGCGGTCGGAAAGGATACGCAGTATTTT.

The sample holds a few counts of this clone. V is TRBV7-9 and J is TRBJ1-5; 7 nucleotides match TRBD1. V shed 5 bases, J shed 6 bases, and the junction held 4 bases outside the gene matches. Germline assignment: CDR1 SEHNR and CDR2 FQNEAQ (reference sequence). CDR3 size: 13 residues. The CDR3 coding sequence is TGTGCCAGCAGCCCAGGGGGGGGTCAGCCCCAGCATTTT. Amino acids: CASSPGGGQPQHF.

This clone was observed many times. This sequence joins TRBV30 and TRBJ1-1; tentative D call: TRBD1 (5 bases). The CDR3 length is 12 residues. Germline V gives CDR1 GTSNPN, CDR2 SVGIG (reference sequence). Trimming cost V 3 bases and J 5 bases, with 10 bases left between them. The DNA for the CDR3 is TGTGCCTGGAGACGCGGGGGGACTGAAGCTTTCTTT. This translates into CAWRRGGTEAFF.

The J gene is TRBJ2-5, the V gene TRBV15, with D possibly matching TRBD1 (8 bases). The CDR3 has 15 amino acids. The V gene lost 5 bases and the J gene lost 5 bases, with 18 bases spanning the gap. Germline CDR1 and CDR2: LNHNV and YYDKDF (reference sequence). CDR3 region: CATSQGAGEGETQYF. The CDR3 DNA follows: TGTGCCACCAGCCAGGGGGCGGGAGAAGGGGAGACCCAGTACTTC.

This chain uses TRBV11-1 with TRBJ2-1; 8 bases are a match to TRBD2. The CDR3 spans 16 residues. CDR1 is SGHAT, CDR2 FQDESV, per germline (reference sequence). With V trimmed by 1 base and J by 2 bases, 4 bases remained unmatched. This CDR3 reads CASSLGRREAYNEQFF. The CDR3 DNA sequence: TGTGCCAGCAGCTTAGGGCGGCGGGAGGCCTACAATGAGCAGTTCTTC.

V usage is TRBV4-2 and J usage is TRBJ2-1; TRBD1 is a possible D gene (6 bases). The germline V gene encodes CDR1 LGHNA and CDR2 YNFKEQ. V dropped 3 bases and J dropped 0 bases, with 9 bases sitting between them. This CDR3 region has 15 residues. The CDR3: CASSHQGSSYNEQFF. In DNA form, the CDR3 reads TGTGCCAGCAGCCACCAGGGGAGCTCCTACAATGAGCAGTTCTTC.

The CDR3 spells CASSKSGDISYNEQFF. CDR3 DNA: TGCGCCAGCAGCAAAAGCGGGGATATTTCCTACAATGAGCAGTTCTTC. The chain employs TRBV4-3 and TRBJ2-1; 7 bases map to TRBD2. Trimming took 5 bases from V and 1 from J; bases not matched to a gene: 8. This CDR3 region has 16 residues. Germline CDR1 reads LGHNA; CDR2 reads YSLEER.

This clone was counted a few times. This chain joins TRBV21-1 and TRBJ1-1; the listed D gene, TRBD1, was not tested against the DNA. TRBV21-1 counts as a pseudogene. There are 11 residues in the CDR3. This CDR3 is CASSAQGEAFF. In nucleotides, the CDR3 is TGTGCCAGCAGCGCCCAGGGTGAAGCTTTCTTT.

The V and J genes are TRBV30 and TRBJ1-5; D unresolved. The CDR3 contains 13 residues. Per germline, CDR1 GTSNPN and CDR2 SVGIG (reference sequence). The V gene lost 4 bases and the J gene lost 6 bases, with 13 bases spanning the gap. Here the CDR3 reads CAWTSGHGQPQHF. The CDR3, as DNA: TGTGCCTGGACGAGTGGGCACGGTCAGCCCCAGCATTTT.

V is TRBV18 and J is TRBJ1-4; D perhaps matches TRBD1 (5 bases). The CDR3 is 12 amino acids. CDR1 KGHSH and CDR2 LQKENI come from the germline V gene. V lost 8 bases to trimming and J lost 7 bases, with 11 bases between them. CDR3 nucleotides: TGTGCCAGCCTCGGGGGTAGTGAAAAACTGTTTTTT. Amino acid sequence: CASLGGSEKLFF.

This chain links TRBV28 with TRBJ2-5; no clear D gene. The V end was cut by 1 base, the J end by 2 bases, with 8 bases between. CDR1 MDHEN and CDR2 SYDVKM come from the germline V gene. CDR3 length: 14 residues. The CDR3 DNA is TGTGCCAGCAGTTTATTGGGTCAGCAAGAGACCCAGTACTTC. This translates into CASSLLGQQETQYF.

This chain joins TRBV10-3 and TRBJ2-6; D is unclear. Per germline, CDR1 ENHRY and CDR2 SYGVKD. The CDR3 is made up of 15 amino acids. Trimming shortened V by 4 bases and J by 2 bases, and 9 bases separated the two germline ends. The CDR3 DNA reads as TGTGCCATCAGTGGAGGAGTCGCTGGGGCCAACGTCCTGACTTTC. This gives the protein CAISGGVAGANVLTF.

Only a few counts were recorded for this clone. The J gene is TRBJ1-3, the V gene TRBV5-1; 7 bases fit TRBD1. Germline loops: CDR1 SGHRS, CDR2 YFSETQ. The trim removed 0 bases at V and 6 bases at J, leaving 6 bases unmatched. This CDR3 has 15 residues. CDR3 sequence: CASSLGGQSLNTIYF. For the CDR3, the DNA is TGCGCCAGCAGCTTGGGGGGACAGTCCCTAAACACCATATATTTT. Looking up the rest from reference TRBV5-1 and TRBJ1-3 gives the full variable domain: KAGVTQTPRYLIKTRGQQVTLSCSPISGHRSVSWYQQTPGQGLQFLFEYFSETQRNKGNFPGRFSGRQFSNSRSEMNVSTLELGDSALYLCASSLGGQSLNTIYFGEGSWLTVV.

The V gene is TRBV6-5, the J gene TRBJ1-4; 7 bases line up with TRBD1. J was trimmed by 6 bases and V by 0 bases; bases with no gene match: 4. The CDR3 runs 15 residues. Germline-derived CDR1 and CDR2 are MNHEY and SVGAGI. The CDR3 coding sequence is TGTGCCAGCAGTTACTCAGGGGGCCAACATGAAAAACTGTTTTTT. Translated, it gives CASSYSGGQHEKLFF.

The chain recombines TRBV27 with TRBJ1-5; D remains unclear. CDR1 is MNHEY and CDR2 is SMNVEV in the germline V gene (reference sequence). CDR3 length: 12 amino acids. The V gene lost 9 bases and the J gene lost 1 base, with 7 bases spanning the gap. CDR3: CASGRSNQPQHF. The CDR3 DNA reads as TGTGCCAGTGGTCGGAGCAATCAGCCCCAGCATTTT.

V is TRBV19 and J is TRBJ1-5; a possible D gene is TRBD1 (5 bases). From germline, CDR1 is LNHDA and CDR2 SQIVND (reference sequence). V lost 3 bases, J lost 5 bases, and 17 bases lay in between. This CDR3 has 16 amino acids. CDR3 bases: TGTGCCAGTAGTATGGGTGCGGGGGGTCGTCATCAGCCCCAGCATTTT. It codes for CASSMGAGGRHQPQHF.

In its sample, this clone was seen a few times. Within the sample, other DNA sequences also encode this same CDR3. The chain couples TRBV18 to TRBJ2-5; D ambiguous. Trimming left V 0 bases short and J 4 bases short, with 3 bases between. In germline, CDR1 is KGHSH, CDR2 LQKENI. The CDR3 is 12 residues long. In DNA, the CDR3 is TGTGCCAGCTCACCACCGGGAGAGACCCAGTACTTC. Translated: CASSPPGETQYF.

This clone was observed once. The chain combines TRBV5-1 with TRBJ2-3, with 10 bases aligning to TRBD1. The V gene end was trimmed by 0 bases and the J gene end by 4 bases; junction bases not matched to a gene: 5. The CDR3 contains 16 residues. Germline CDR1 is SGHRS and CDR2 is YFSETQ. The CDR3 loop reads CASSLAPDRGSDTQYF. CDR3 coding DNA: TGCGCCAGCAGCTTGGCCCCGGACAGGGGGTCAGATACGCAGTATTTT.

The chain joins TRBV9 to TRBJ2-2; D may be TRBD1 (6 bases). Germline CDR1 and CDR2: SGDLS and YYNGEE. CDR3 size: 14 residues. Deletions cut 0 bases from V and 6 bases from J, with 9 bases between. The CDR3 sequence: CASSVGQGSGELFF. For the CDR3, the DNA is TGTGCCAGCAGCGTAGGGCAGGGGTCCGGGGAGCTGTTTTTT.

The chain joins TRBV7-2 to TRBJ2-7; D call uncertain. From germline, CDR1 is SGHTA and CDR2 FQGNSA. Trimming pared 3 bases from V and 3 bases from J, leaving 9 bases between. The CDR3 contains 13 residues. The CDR3: CASSFGSSYEQYF. The CDR3 bases are TGTGCCAGCAGCTTCGGTAGCAGCTACGAGCAGTACTTC.

This chain connects TRBV19 to TRBJ2-1, with D unresolved. This CDR3 has 15 residues. Trimming stripped 9 bases from V and 8 bases from J, with 23 bases between. The germline V gene encodes CDR1 LNHDA and CDR2 SQIVND (reference sequence). CDR3 nucleotide sequence: TGTGCCAGCCAGTATCGTTTAGACCCCTGGGATGAGCAGTTCTTC. It yields the protein CASQYRLDPWDEQFF.

This clone was found once. This chain connects TRBV28 to TRBJ2-1; D remains unclear. V gave up 4 bases and J gave up 0 bases, with 10 bases separating them. The CDR3 runs to 15 residues. The germline CDR1 and CDR2 sequences are MDHEN and SYDVKM. The CDR3 DNA reads TGTGCCAGCAGTTCAGCGACCATCTCCTACAATGAGCAGTTCTTC. Protein sequence: CASSSATISYNEQFF.

The J gene is TRBJ2-5, the V gene TRBV2, with a weak D call TRBD1 (5 bases). The CDR3 sequence is 12 residues long. Germline V gives CDR1 SNHLY, CDR2 FYNNEI. The V end was cut by 1 base, the J end by 5 bases, with 5 bases between. This CDR3 is CASSEEGETQYF. The CDR3 coding sequence is TGTGCCAGCAGTGAAGAGGGGGAGACCCAGTACTTC.

This clone has a count of ten or more. The J gene is TRBJ2-3, the V gene TRBV5-1; D is possibly TRBD1 or TRBD2 (5 bases each). Trimming stripped 0 bases from V and 1 base from J, with 18 bases between. The germline V gene has CDR1 SGHRS and CDR2 YFSETQ. The CDR3 sequence is 18 residues long. CDR3 bases: TGCGCCAGCAGCTTGGGGGCCGGGACCGCCCTGGGCACAGATACGCAGTATTTT. It specifies CASSLGAGTALGTDTQYF.